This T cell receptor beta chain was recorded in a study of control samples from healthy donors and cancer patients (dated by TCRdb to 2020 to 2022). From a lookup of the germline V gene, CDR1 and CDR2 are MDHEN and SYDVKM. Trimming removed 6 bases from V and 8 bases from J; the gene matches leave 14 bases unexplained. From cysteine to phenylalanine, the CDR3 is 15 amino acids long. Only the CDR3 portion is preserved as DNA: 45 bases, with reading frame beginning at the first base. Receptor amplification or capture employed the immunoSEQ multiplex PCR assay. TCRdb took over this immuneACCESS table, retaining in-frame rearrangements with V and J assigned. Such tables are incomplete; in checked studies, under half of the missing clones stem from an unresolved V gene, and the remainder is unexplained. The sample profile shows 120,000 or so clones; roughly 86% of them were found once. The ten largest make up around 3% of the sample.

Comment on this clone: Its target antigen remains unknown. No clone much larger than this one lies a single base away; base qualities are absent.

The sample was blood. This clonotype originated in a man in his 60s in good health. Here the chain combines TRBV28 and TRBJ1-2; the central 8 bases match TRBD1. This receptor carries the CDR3 CASRLRDRFPLGYTF. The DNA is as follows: TGTGCCAGCAGGCTCCGGGACAGGTTCCCCCTGGGCTACACCTTC.